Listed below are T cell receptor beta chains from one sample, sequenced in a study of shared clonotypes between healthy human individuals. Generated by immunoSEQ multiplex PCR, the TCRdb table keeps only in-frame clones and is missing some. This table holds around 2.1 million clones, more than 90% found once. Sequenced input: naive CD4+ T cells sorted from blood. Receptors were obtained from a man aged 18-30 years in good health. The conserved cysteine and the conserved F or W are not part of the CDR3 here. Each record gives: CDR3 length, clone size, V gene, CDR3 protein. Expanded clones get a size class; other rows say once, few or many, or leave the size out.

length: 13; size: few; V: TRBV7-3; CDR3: ASSLSGVGTGELF
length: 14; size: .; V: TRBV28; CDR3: ASRRGLTNSYNEQF
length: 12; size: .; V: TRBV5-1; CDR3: ASSPAGGFNEQF
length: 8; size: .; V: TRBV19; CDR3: ASRDVGYT
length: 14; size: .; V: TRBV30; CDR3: AWSVRRTGGSYEQY
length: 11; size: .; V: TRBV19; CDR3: ASSPRTGNGYT
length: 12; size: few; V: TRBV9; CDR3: ASSKGQGATEAF
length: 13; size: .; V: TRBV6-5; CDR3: ASTNPGTGFYGYT
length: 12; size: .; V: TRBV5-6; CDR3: ASSLRSTDGKLF
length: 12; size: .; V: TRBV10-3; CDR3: AISVSGSTDTQY
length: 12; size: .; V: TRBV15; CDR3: ATSRVSEYQPQH
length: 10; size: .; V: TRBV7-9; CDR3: ASSRDQSGAL
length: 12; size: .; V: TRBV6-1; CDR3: ASSRDRSNNEQF
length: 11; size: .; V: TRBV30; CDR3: AWSGGPSTEAF
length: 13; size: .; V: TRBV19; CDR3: ASSIGGLAKNIQY
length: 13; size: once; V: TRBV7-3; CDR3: ASRATSLITDTQY
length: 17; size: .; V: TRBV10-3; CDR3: AISESVGGALGKYNEQF
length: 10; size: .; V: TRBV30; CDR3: AWSFEGNTIY
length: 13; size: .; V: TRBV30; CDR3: AWSSEVSPVTEAF
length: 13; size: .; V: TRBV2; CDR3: ASRERQALGETQY
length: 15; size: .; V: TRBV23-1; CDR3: ASSQSPRQGKAGELF
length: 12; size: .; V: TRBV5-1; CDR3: ASSPGTANTEAF
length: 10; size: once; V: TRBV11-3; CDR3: ASSLSRNEQY
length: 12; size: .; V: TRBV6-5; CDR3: ASTRQGDTGELF
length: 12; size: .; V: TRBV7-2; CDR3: ASSVSGSTDTQY
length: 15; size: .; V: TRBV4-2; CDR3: ASSPHLAVPSTDTQY
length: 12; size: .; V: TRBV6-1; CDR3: ASSDDRANSPLH
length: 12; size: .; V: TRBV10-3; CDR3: ATRNTGGPYEQY
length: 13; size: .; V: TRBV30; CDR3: AWSVRLGSGETQY
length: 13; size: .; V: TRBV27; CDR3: ASSFGGRALDTQY
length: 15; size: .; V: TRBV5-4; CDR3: ASSLVARTGDTGELF
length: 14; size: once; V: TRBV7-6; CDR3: ASSPLGLAGSYEQY
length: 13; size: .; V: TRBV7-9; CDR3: ASSLSSGSSYEQY
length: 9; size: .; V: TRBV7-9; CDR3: ASSWEDTQY
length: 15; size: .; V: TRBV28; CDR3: ASSSPKQAPSNYGYT
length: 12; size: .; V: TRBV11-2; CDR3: ASSLVAGTYEQY
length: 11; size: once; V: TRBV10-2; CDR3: ASSESGNYGYT
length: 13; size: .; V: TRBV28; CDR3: ASSLAAISNEKLF
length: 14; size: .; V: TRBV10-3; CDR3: AISVIAGEHTDTQY
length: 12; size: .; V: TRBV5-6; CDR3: ASSWGQGTYEQY
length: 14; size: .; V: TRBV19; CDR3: ASTKGQGSLQETQY
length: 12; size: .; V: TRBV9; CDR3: ASSVGTNNSPLH
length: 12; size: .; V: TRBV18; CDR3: ASSPQGLSAEAF
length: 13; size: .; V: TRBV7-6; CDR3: ASSLSLLSYNEQF